The 18 T cell receptor beta chains in this list originate from one sample, sequenced in a study of post-analysis software for immune sequencing data. Every TCR beta cDNA library bore unique molecular identifiers. TCRdb re-called the PCR reads with MiXCR, one entry per CDR3 protein. The sample has about 500,000 distinct CDR3 sequences, around 40% seen once. Study-wide findings and caveats: Roughly 5 TRBV segments occurring more often in patients than controls included TRBV5-6, TRBV5-1 and TRBV20-1.

The antigens for these receptors are not known. Sequencing was carried out using blood. The origin of the receptors is a girl aged 5-17 years with multiple sclerosis.

V gene TRBV6-1 combines with J gene TRBJ1-4, with D hard to call. Germline V gives CDR1 MNHNS, CDR2 SASEGT. The CDR3 contains 13 residues. V shed 4 bases and J shed 5 bases, with 8 bases lying between them. CDR3 bases: TGTGCCAGCAGTGCTCAGCTGAATGAAAAACTGTTTTTT. It yields the protein CASSAQLNEKLFF.

This chain uses TRBV20-1 with TRBJ2-1, with D unclear. V lost 2 bases to trimming and J lost 0 bases, with 11 bases between them. CDR3 size: 15 residues. Per the germline V gene, CDR1 is DFQATT and CDR2 is SNEGSKA (reference sequence). Here the CDR3 reads CSARMRSASYNEQFF. CDR3 nucleotide sequence: TGCAGTGCTAGAATGCGCTCCGCCTCCTACAATGAGCAGTTCTTC.

This clonotype was seen many times. CDR3 in amino acids: CATSRDRASGYEQYF. The CDR3 bases are TGTGCCACCAGCAGAGATCGGGCTAGCGGCTACGAGCAGTACTTC. The chain uses TRBV15 and TRBJ2-7; 7 bases map to TRBD2. Germline V gene lookup returns CDR1 LNHNV and CDR2 YYDKDF (reference sequence). After removal of 0 bases from V and 3 bases from J, the junction contained 5 bases not matched to a gene. The CDR3 length is 15 residues.

The rearrangement uses TRBV25-1 and TRBJ2-6, with a tentative D call TRBD1 (5 bases). The germline V and J ends were trimmed by 5 bases and 2 bases, with 13 bases remaining between them. The germline gives CDR1 MGHDK, CDR2 SYGVNS. This CDR3 comprises 16 residues. CDR3 DNA sequence: TGTGCCAGCAGTAAACCAGGGTCCCCTGGGGCCAACGTCCTGACTTTC. It codes for CASSKPGSPGANVLTF. Drawing the rest from reference TRBV25-1 and TRBJ2-6, the complete variable domain is EADIYQTPRYLVIGTGKKITLECSQTMGHDKMYWYQQDPGMELHLIHYSYGVNSTEKGDLSSESTVSRIRTEHFPLTLESARPSHTSQYLCASSKPGSPGANVLTFGAGSRLTVL.

This clonotype was detected only a few times. The chain couples TRBV12-3 or TRBV12-4 to TRBJ2-7; D is perhaps TRBD1 (6 bases). Trimming shortened V by 5 bases and J by 3 bases, and 20 bases separated the two germline ends. CDR3 size: 16 residues. CDR3 protein: CASSENAGVLGYEQYF. For the CDR3, the DNA is TGTGCCAGCAGTGAGAATGCAGGGGTCTTAGGCTACGAGCAGTACTTC.

This rearrangement joins TRBV9 to TRBJ2-3; D possibly corresponds to TRBD1 (6 bases). This CDR3 contains 14 residues. From germline, CDR1 is SGDLS and CDR2 YYNGEE. V was shortened by 5 bases and J by 4 bases, with 14 bases between the two germline ends. In nucleotides, the CDR3 is TGTGCCAGCAGTAGAGGGGGATGGTCAGATACGCAGTATTTT. This sequence encodes CASSRGGWSDTQYF.

The chain joins TRBV7-8 to TRBJ1-4; D is uncertain. V lost 2 bases to trimming and J lost 8 bases, with 9 bases between them. The CDR3 loop spans 13 amino acids. CDR1 and CDR2 from the germline V gene are SGHVS and FQNEAQ. CDR3 residues: CASSLRLEEKLFF. The CDR3 DNA reads TGTGCCAGCAGCTTACGGCTTGAGGAAAAACTGTTTTTT.

This clonotype came up a few times. The chain employs TRBV19 and TRBJ2-5; 12 bases fit TRBD1. The germline gives CDR1 LNHDA, CDR2 SQIVND (reference sequence). Unmatched junction bases numbered 5, after V lost 4 bases and J lost 5 bases. CDR3 size: 15 residues. The CDR3 DNA sequence: TGTGCCAGTAGTACCGGGACAGGGGGCTTGGAGACCCAGTACTTC. Translated, it gives CASSTGTGGLETQYF.

The rearrangement links TRBV10-3 to TRBJ2-6; no firm D call. This CDR3 contains 15 residues. Trimming left V 7 bases short and J 0 bases short, with 10 bases between. Per germline, CDR1 ENHRY and CDR2 SYGVKD. The CDR3, as DNA: TGTGCCATCATAGACGACACCTCTGGGGCCAACGTCCTGACTTTC. Translation: CAIIDDTSGANVLTF.

The chain is built from TRBV20-1 and TRBJ1-5; D remains ambiguous. Germline V CDR1 and CDR2: DFQATT, SNEGSKA (reference sequence). This CDR3 is 13 amino acids long. The V and J ends lost 2 bases and 0 bases respectively, with 5 bases between them. CDR3 sequence reads: CSARYYSNQPQHF. CDR3 bases: TGCAGTGCTAGATATTATAGCAATCAGCCCCAGCATTTT.

This clonotype was observed a few times. V is TRBV27 and J is TRBJ1-2, with D tentatively TRBD1 (5 bases). The CDR3 runs 16 residues. In germline, CDR1 is MNHEY, CDR2 SMNVEV (reference sequence). The ends were cut back, 2 bases at V and 3 bases at J, with 16 bases in the middle. DNA of the CDR3: TGTGCCAGCAGTTTAACCTCCAGGGTTTCCGACTATGGCTACACCTTC. It encodes CASSLTSRVSDYGYTF.

In this sample, this clonotype turned up a few times. The chain combines TRBV6-2 or TRBV6-3 with TRBJ1-2, with 7 positions matching TRBD1. The V gene's germline CDR1 is MNHEY and CDR2 SVGEGT. CDR3 size: 13 residues. The V gene end was trimmed by 7 bases and the J gene end by 4 bases; junction bases not matched to a gene: 6. The CDR3 sequence: CASMRGPVYGYTF. CDR3 DNA: TGTGCCAGCATGAGGGGGCCGGTCTATGGCTACACCTTC.

The chain has TRBV6-6 and TRBJ1-2, with 7 bases aligning to TRBD1. The germline V gene encodes CDR1 MNHNY and CDR2 SVGAGI (reference sequence). CDR3 length equals 15 residues. V dropped 2 bases and J dropped 4; count of bases not matched to a gene: 7. The DNA for the CDR3 is TGTGCCAGCAGTTACAGACAGGGTATAGGCTATGGCTACACCTTC. This gives the protein CASSYRQGIGYGYTF.

There are a few counts of this clonotype. The chain has TRBV14 and TRBJ2-7; tentative D call: TRBD2 (6 bases). Between the trimmed V and J ends, which lost 5 bases and 2 bases, there was a span of 13 bases. Germline V gene sequence: CDR1 SGHDN, CDR2 FVKESK. The CDR3 extends over 14 amino acids. The CDR3 DNA follows: TGTGCCAGCAGCGCAGGGACTTTACCCTACGAGCAGTACTTC. This translates into CASSAGTLPYEQYF.

With respect to this clonotype: A junction boundary mismatches the germline segment, possibly from a read error. The chain employs TRBV5-1 and TRBJ1-5, with D tentatively TRBD1 (5 bases). Germline V gene lookup returns CDR1 SGHRS and CDR2 YFSETQ. The CDR3 runs to 15 residues. In nucleotides, the CDR3 is TGCGCCGGCAGAGCAGGGATAGCCGGAAATCAGCCCCAGCATTTT. Translating it yields CAGRAGIAGNQPQHF.

This chain joins TRBV7-8 and TRBJ2-1; D is unclear. The CDR3 runs to 16 residues. CDR1 and CDR2 from the germline V gene are SGHVS and FQNEAQ. The ends were cut back, 2 bases at V and 0 bases at J, with 11 bases in the middle. CDR3 in amino acids: CASSLRRGSSYNEQFF. The CDR3 nucleotides are TGTGCCAGCAGCTTACGACGCGGAAGCTCCTACAATGAGCAGTTCTTC.

The chain has TRBV20-1 and TRBJ1-2; 8 bases align to TRBD1. Per germline, CDR1 DFQATT and CDR2 SNEGSKA (reference sequence). V was clipped by 6 bases and J by 4 bases; unmatched bases: 7. There are 13 residues in the CDR3. The chain's CDR3 is CSARRGLVYGYTF. CDR3 DNA: TGCAGTGCCCGCAGGGGGCTCGTCTATGGCTACACCTTC.

CDR3 bases: TGCAGTGCTAGAGACGGGGGAAAGGCCGGGGAGCTGTTTTTT. It is translated as CSARDGGKAGELFF. The chain is built from TRBV20-1 and TRBJ2-2; possibly TRBD2 for D (6 bases). Germline CDR1 DFQATT, CDR2 SNEGSKA (reference sequence). Deletions cut 0 bases from V and 6 bases from J, with 11 bases between. This CDR3 has 14 residues.